This is a list of T cell receptor beta chains from one sample in a study of monozygotic twins with inflammatory bowel disease. TCRdb re-analyzed the 5' RACE reads; it lists each CDR3 protein once, without DNA. The specimen's table records some 150,000 distinct CDR3 sequences. The specimen was blood. The receptor set was obtained from a human donor with ulcerative colitis or Crohn's disease, or a healthy co-twin of an affected twin (not recorded which). CDR3s include the opening cysteine and the closing phenylalanine or tryptophan.

len	v_gene	j_gene	CDR3aa
15	TRBV6-1	TRBJ1-2	CASSEVRGLNYGYTF
13	TRBV18	TRBJ2-5	CASSEDLQETQYF
14	TRBV12-3/TRBV12-4	TRBJ2-1	CASSFSGTYNEQFF
15	TRBV18	TRBJ2-5	CASSQLAGASETQYF
18	TRBV20-1	TRBJ2-1	CSARDLWDRTAGGNEQFF
13	TRBV7-9	TRBJ2-5	CASTPQVVGTQYF
15	TRBV4-1	TRBJ1-1	CASSQDTDSDTEAFF
14	TRBV29-1	TRBJ2-2	CSVARGVGDGELFF
14	TRBV5-1	TRBJ1-1	CASSLAGSYTEAFF
13	TRBV5-1	TRBJ1-1	CASSLKGDAEAFF
13	TRBV20-1	TRBJ2-1	CSASEGTFNEQFF
14	TRBV9	TRBJ2-5	CASSFSGREETQYF
16	TRBV12-3/TRBV12-4	TRBJ2-2	CASTSGLKTNTGELFF
18	TRBV24-1	TRBJ1-2	CATSDPPGQGNFNYGYTF
14	TRBV2	TRBJ2-5	CASRKTMTQETQYF
14	TRBV11-2	TRBJ1-4	CASSPWTGNEKLFF
13	TRBV29-1	TRBJ1-1	CSVELRPGGEAFF
14	TRBV20-1	TRBJ2-2	CSARGLASTGELFF
13	TRBV2	TRBJ2-3	CASSVYRPDTQYF
12	TRBV19	TRBJ1-1	CASSIRAAEAFF
14	TRBV3-1	TRBJ2-1	CASSLTSGGEEQFF
13	TRBV5-1	TRBJ2-1	CASSGTVDPEQFF
15	TRBV9	TRBJ1-3	CASSFDGVSGNTIYF
14	TRBV6-6	TRBJ1-2	CASSFQRDRGGYTF
14	TRBV12-3/TRBV12-4	TRBJ2-5	CASNRQGAWETQYF
14	TRBV20-1	TRBJ2-1	CSAILGGPVKEQFF
17	TRBV7-2	TRBJ2-3	CASSLGAGTGLTDTQYF
17	TRBV7-8	TRBJ2-5	CASSLDDSLGWMETQYF
16	TRBV10-3	TRBJ2-5	CAISATSGVPGETQYF
14	TRBV7-2	TRBJ2-7	CASSPSGFSDEQYF
16	TRBV12-3/TRBV12-4	TRBJ1-4	CASSPTEGATNEKLFF
15	TRBV28	TRBJ2-2	CASSPGDGYTGELFF
15	TRBV18	TRBJ1-5	CASSPQTGVGQPQHF
13	TRBV7-8	TRBJ2-7	CATHGVLSYEQYF
14	TRBV9	TRBJ2-3	CASSERVITDTQYF
14	TRBV12-3/TRBV12-4	TRBJ2-1	CASKGLAGGNEQFF
16	TRBV5-7	TRBJ2-3	CASSRTRQGRTDTQYF
17	TRBV6-5	TRBJ2-3	CASSYSLAGAEGDTQYF
17	TRBV9	TRBJ2-3	CASSHNRGASGTDTQYF
15	TRBV4-1	TRBJ1-5	CASSQGQSSNQPQHF
16	TRBV3-1	TRBJ2-2	CASSHLRASNTGELFF
12	TRBV24-1	TRBJ2-5	CATSVGGKTQYF
13	TRBV20-1	TRBJ2-7	CSAIPGTVSEQYF
13	TRBV20-1	TRBJ2-7	CSAPPAGASEQYF
15	TRBV5-1	TRBJ2-3	CASSFESRGQDTQYF
16	TRBV10-3	TRBJ1-5	CAISTGVGTSNQPQHF
17	TRBV3-1	TRBJ2-3	CASSQDIRDRGTDTQYF
16	TRBV6-5	TRBJ1-6	CASSYTLGQGNSPLHF
16	TRBV10-3	TRBJ2-1	CAISEGGQGEVDEQFF
13	TRBV6-5	TRBJ1-2	CASTISVEYGYTF
18	TRBV5-6	TRBJ1-5	CASSKRTRQGAPNQPQHF
15	TRBV19	TRBJ1-4	CASRIYGGTNEKLFF
14	TRBV9	TRBJ2-3	CASSIEAITDTQYF
17	TRBV19	TRBJ2-5	CASSIGLGAGGQETQYF
15	TRBV10-3	TRBJ2-3	CAISAKGGSTDTQYF
14	TRBV3-1	TRBJ2-3	CASSLEYSTDTQYF
14	TRBV7-2	TRBJ2-3	CASSLIRPTDTQYF